The 25 T cell receptor beta chains listed next were all sequenced from one sample in a study of cytomegalovirus exposure and HLA in healthy donors listed by TCRdb under 2017. Receptor libraries were prepared by the immunoSEQ multiplex PCR assay. The multiplex PCR relied on a mix of 60 forward primers for TCR Vbeta segments and 13 reverse primers for TCR Jbeta segments. TCRdb's version of the immuneACCESS table is confined to in-frame rearrangements and falls short of the full clone set. An unresolved V gene accounts for under half of the shortfall where checked; the remainder is of unknown origin. This sample has approximately 150,000 clones in its table, and approximately 80% of those were observed once. The ten largest make up roughly 3.6% of the sample. Input material: PBMCs. These receptors came from a man aged 30 to 39 in good health and CMV-seropositive.

This chain connects TRBV6-1 to TRBJ2-1; 11 nucleotides match TRBD2. The CDR3 is 17 amino acids. Germline values: CDR1 MNHNS, CDR2 SASEGT. J lost 8 bases, V lost 0 bases, and 9 bases had no gene match. Written as DNA, the CDR3 is TGTGCCAGCAGTGAAGCCCTACTAGCGGGGGTCAGGGATGAGCAGTTCTTC. This gives the protein CASSEALLAGVRDEQFF.

The rearrangement uses TRBV4-1 and TRBJ2-7, with 9 bases lining up with TRBD1. There are 15 residues in the CDR3. CDR1 is MGHRA and CDR2 is YSYEKL in the germline V gene. V gave up 5 bases and J gave up 4 bases; unmatched junction bases: 9. The CDR3 DNA reads as TGCGCCAGCAGCAACCCGGGACAGGGAAGGTACGAGCAGTACTTC. It translates to CASSNPGQGRYEQYF.

The chain links TRBV4-1 to TRBJ1-2; 7 nucleotides align to TRBD1. The CDR3 totals 14 residues. CDR1 is MGHRA, CDR2 YSYEKL, per germline. Germline trimming cut 5 bases from V and 7 bases from J; bases unmatched to any gene: 10. CDR3 nucleotide sequence: TGCGCCAGCAGCTCCCGGGACAGCCCTGGTGGCTACACCTTC. Translation gives CASSSRDSPGGYTF.

The chain combines TRBV27 with TRBJ2-1; 12 bases map to TRBD2. There are 15 residues in the CDR3. CDR1 MNHEY and CDR2 SMNVEV come from the germline V gene (reference sequence). J gave up 4 bases and V 7 bases, and 5 bases lay outside the gene matches. CDR3 sequence reads: CASTSGTSGYNEQFF. CDR3 coding DNA: TGTGCCAGCACCTCCGGGACTAGCGGGTACAATGAGCAGTTCTTC.

In its sample, this clone was seen once. This rearrangement joins TRBV12-1 to TRBJ2-7; the table's TRBD1 call for D was not verified on the DNA. TRBV12-1 is flagged as a pseudogene. This CDR3 has 13 amino acids. Here the CDR3 DNA reads TGTGCCAGCAGCTTTGAGTCAGGGGTAGTGCAGTACTTC. Translating it yields CASSFESGVVQYF.

To note about this clone: Other nucleotide sequences in the sample specify the same CDR3. This chain connects TRBV9 to TRBJ2-3, with D maybe TRBD2 (6 bases). Trimming cost V 0 bases and J 1 base, with 12 bases left between them. Germline V CDR1 and CDR2: SGDLS, YYNGEE. The CDR3 consists of 16 residues. The CDR3 bases are TGTGCCAGCAGCGTAGCGTGGGGCGGGGGCACAGATACGCAGTATTTT. Protein: CASSVAWGGGTDTQYF.

The sample holds a few counts of this clone. V and J are TRBV5-1 and TRBJ2-3; 7 nucleotides match TRBD1. The germline V gene encodes CDR1 SGHRS and CDR2 YFSETQ. The CDR3 runs 16 residues. V lost 4 bases and J lost 0; bases outside the gene matches: 8. CDR3 nucleotides: TGCGCCAGCAGCGGCGGACAGGCCGCTAGCACAGATACGCAGTATTTT. Translated, it gives CASSGGQAASTDTQYF.

The rearrangement joins TRBV7-7 to TRBJ2-1; 15 positions match TRBD2. The CDR3 is 17 amino acids. With 5 bases clipped from V and 4 bases from J, the junction kept 6 bases outside the gene matches. CDR1 is SSHAT and CDR2 is FNYEAQ in the germline V gene (reference sequence). CDR3 sequence: CASSPWTSGGGYNEQFF. CDR3 in DNA: TGTGCCAGCAGCCCTTGGACTAGCGGGGGGGGGTACAATGAGCAGTTCTTC.

V gene TRBV19 combines with J gene TRBJ2-5; 7 nucleotides match TRBD1. J was trimmed by 5 bases and V by 3 bases; bases with no gene match: 9. This CDR3 has 15 residues. Per germline, CDR1 LNHDA and CDR2 SQIVND (reference sequence). Here the CDR3 reads CASSIGTVGWETQYF. CDR3 coding DNA: TGTGCCAGTAGTATTGGGACAGTGGGTTGGGAGACCCAGTACTTC.

The gene calls are TRBV9 and TRBJ2-7; 8 bases agree with TRBD1. Trimming took 3 bases from V and 3 from J; bases not matched to a gene: 8. Per germline, CDR1 SGDLS and CDR2 YYNGEE. The CDR3 runs to 15 residues. This CDR3 reads CASSGGTGKYYEQYF. DNA of the CDR3: TGTGCCAGCAGCGGCGGGACAGGAAAATACTACGAGCAGTACTTC.

The rearrangement uses TRBV6-5 and TRBJ1-3; D gene uncertain. V lost 0 bases, J lost 0 bases, and 3 bases lay in between. Germline values: CDR1 MNHEY, CDR2 SVGAGI. This CDR3 is built from 14 residues. CDR3 DNA: TGTGCCAGCAGTTACTCCTCCTCTGGAAACACCATATATTTT. It translates to CASSYSSSGNTIYF.

V and J are TRBV5-4 and TRBJ2-3, with a weak D call TRBD2 (5 bases). The CDR3 runs to 15 residues. V was cut by 2 bases and J by 4 bases, with 14 bases left in between. CDR1 is SGHNT, CDR2 YYREEE, per germline (reference sequence). The CDR3 sequence: CASSFGGRGADTQYF. The CDR3 coding sequence is TGTGCCAGCAGCTTTGGCGGCCGGGGAGCAGATACGCAGTATTTT.

The chain is built from TRBV4-1 and TRBJ2-7; 8 bases fit TRBD2. The CDR3 has 15 amino acids. Germline-derived CDR1 and CDR2 are MGHRA and YSYEKL. V gave up 2 bases and J gave up 2 bases; unmatched junction bases: 5. The CDR3 sequence is CASSQPAGATYEQYF. The DNA for the CDR3 is TGCGCCAGCAGCCAACCAGCGGGGGCTACCTACGAGCAGTACTTC.

The chain uses TRBV5-1 and TRBJ2-5, with D possibly TRBD1 on 6 matching bases. Looked up from germline, CDR1 is SGHRS and CDR2 is YFSETQ. The CDR3 is 13 residues long. Trimming left V 2 bases short and J 2 bases short, with 7 bases between. The CDR3 loop reads CASSFTGQETQYF. The DNA for the CDR3 is TGCGCCAGCAGCTTTACAGGGCAAGAGACCCAGTACTTC.

The chain has TRBV15 and TRBJ1-5, with D possibly TRBD1 on 6 matching bases. Germline V CDR1 and CDR2: LNHNV, YYDKDF (reference sequence). The V gene lost 8 bases and the J gene lost 2 bases, with 16 bases spanning the gap. The CDR3 runs 15 residues. CDR3 sequence reads: CATAVGAGGNQPQHF. The DNA of the CDR3 is TGTGCCACCGCCGTGGGGGCTGGGGGCAATCAGCCCCAGCATTTT.

The V and J genes are TRBV6-6 and TRBJ2-7; TRBD1 matches 7 bases. J gave up 3 bases and V 6 bases, and 8 bases lay outside the gene matches. The CDR3 runs 14 residues. Per germline, CDR1 MNHNY and CDR2 SVGAGI (reference sequence). The DNA of the CDR3 is TGTGCCAGCAGCGAGACAGGGCCCCACTACGAGCAGTACTTC. Amino acid sequence: CASSETGPHYEQYF.

The rearrangement links TRBV10-2 to TRBJ1-6; D remains ambiguous. The length of the CDR3 is 15 residues. Germline values: CDR1 WSHSY, CDR2 SAAADI. Trimming took 0 bases from V and 6 from J, leaving 9 bases between them. The chain's CDR3 is CASSESTRSNSPLHF. The CDR3 bases are TGCGCCAGCAGTGAGTCCACACGATCTAATTCACCCCTCCACTTT.

V gene TRBV4-2 combines with J gene TRBJ2-2, with TRBD1 matching 9 bases. The J segment lost 0 bases and the V segment lost 2 bases, leaving 7 bases of the junction unmatched. This CDR3 spans 18 amino acids. Per germline, CDR1 LGHNA and CDR2 YNFKEQ. The CDR3 is CASSQPGQGESNTGELFF. For the CDR3, the DNA is TGTGCCAGCAGCCAACCGGGACAGGGAGAGTCGAACACCGGGGAGCTGTTTTTT.

The chain is built from TRBV19 and TRBJ1-1; D is ambiguous. CDR3 size: 12 residues. The germline V gene encodes CDR1 LNHDA and CDR2 SQIVND (reference sequence). The V end was cut by 5 bases, the J end by 6 bases, with 10 bases between. The CDR3 sequence: CASSELTSEAFF. The CDR3 DNA reads TGTGCCAGTAGTGAACTGACATCTGAAGCTTTCTTT. The full variable domain, its missing parts supplied by reference TRBV19 and TRBJ1-1, is DGGITQSPKYLFRKEGQNVTLSCEQNLNHDAMYWYRQDPGQGLRLIYYSQIVNDFQKGDIAEGYSVSREKKESFPLTVTSAQKNPTAFYLCASSELTSEAFFGQGTRLTVV.

This chain links TRBV10-3 with TRBJ2-1; TRBD1 matches 9 bases. The junction had 13 bases not matched to a gene; V was cut back by 10 bases and J by 6 bases. The CDR3 has 15 residues. Germline V gene lookup returns CDR1 ENHRY and CDR2 SYGVKD. As DNA, the CDR3 is TGTGCCAGTAACACAGGGGGCCGGGGTTTCAATGAGCAGTTCTTC. The encoded protein is CASNTGGRGFNEQFF.

A few counts support this clone. The rearrangement uses TRBV5-1 and TRBJ2-3, with TRBD1 as a possible D gene (5 bases). This CDR3 has 16 residues. Germline V lookup: CDR1 SGHRS, CDR2 YFSETQ. Trimming removed 1 base at V and 4 bases at J, with 16 bases between. CDR3 nucleotide sequence: TGCGCCAGCAGCTTGTTAGACAGTCAGGGCGCAGATACGCAGTATTTT. Amino acids: CASSLLDSQGADTQYF.

This clone appeared a few times. This CDR3 is CASSLFGRQNTGELFF. CDR3 nucleotides: TGTGCCAGCAGTTTATTCGGCAGACAGAACACCGGGGAGCTGTTTTTT. The J gene is TRBJ2-2, the V gene TRBV27, with D unresolved. Looked up from germline, CDR1 is MNHEY and CDR2 is SMNVEV (reference sequence). The V end lost 1 base, the J end lost 1 base, and 10 bases lay between the germline ends. This CDR3 is 16 amino acids long.

The chain has TRBV7-3 and TRBJ2-5; 9 positions match TRBD2. The J segment lost 4 bases and the V segment lost 4 bases, leaving 4 bases of the junction unmatched. Germline assignment: CDR1 SGHTA and CDR2 FQGTGA. This CDR3 has 14 residues. In DNA form, the CDR3 reads TGTGCCAGCAGCTCGGGACTAGCTGGAGAGACCCAGTACTTC. Translating it yields CASSSGLAGETQYF.

The rearrangement links TRBV6-4 to TRBJ2-1; 11 bases are shared with TRBD1. Germline V gives CDR1 MRHNA, CDR2 SNTAGT. Losses at the gene ends were 0 bases for V and 12 bases for J; bases not matched to a gene: 7. This CDR3 is built from 15 residues. CDR3 sequence reads: CASSDSTGQGAGQFF. The CDR3 bases are TGTGCCAGCAGTGACTCGACCGGACAGGGGGCCGGGCAGTTCTTC.

The chain carries TRBV4-1 and TRBJ1-5; a possible D gene is TRBD1 (6 bases). Germline CDR1 is MGHRA and CDR2 is YSYEKL. With 0 bases removed from V and 4 bases from J, the gap between germline ends came to 13 bases. The CDR3 is 16 residues long. CDR3 sequence: CASSQDLDSRNQPQHF. In DNA form, the CDR3 reads TGCGCCAGCAGCCAAGATCTGGACAGTAGAAATCAGCCCCAGCATTTT.